The 22 T cell receptor beta chains in this list originate from one sample, sequenced in a study of shared clonotypes between healthy human individuals. Sequencing used immunoSEQ multiplex PCR; TCRdb keeps in-frame clones, though not all of them. The profile covers fewer than 650,000 clones, with 76% appearing a single time and around 13% taken by the ten largest. The specimen was PBMCs. These receptors all come from a woman in her 40s in good health. Some clones in this sample may be carry-over from other donors' samples.

This sequence joins TRBV7-9 and TRBJ2-1; D perhaps matches TRBD2 (6 bases). V lost 3 bases and J 8 bases, leaving 11 bases between the germline ends. The CDR3 runs to 13 residues. CDR1 and CDR2 from the germline V gene are SEHNR and FQNEAQ (reference sequence). The CDR3 reads CASSFGRLDEQFF. As DNA, the CDR3 is TGTGCCAGCAGCTTCGGGAGACTCGATGAGCAGTTCTTC.

J is TRBJ1-1 and V is TRBV27, with D possibly TRBD1 on 6 matching bases. Germline CDR1 and CDR2: MNHEY and SMNVEV (reference sequence). Trimming left V 6 bases short and J 4 bases short, with 12 bases between. The CDR3 length is 13 residues. The CDR3 protein is CASRTGQTTEAFF. The CDR3, as DNA: TGTGCCAGCAGAACGGGACAAACCACTGAAGCTTTCTTT.

The chain employs TRBV7-6 and TRBJ2-6; no definite D call. Germline lookup yields CDR1 SGHVS and CDR2 FNYEAQ. V lost 5 bases and J 0 bases, leaving 8 bases between the germline ends. This CDR3 contains 15 residues. The CDR3 nucleotides read TGTGCCAGCAGCCCACAGCCCTCTGGGGCCAACGTCCTGACTTTC. Translating gives CASSPQPSGANVLTF.

This clone was recorded a few times. The V call is TRBV11-3, the J call TRBJ2-1; 13 nucleotides line up with TRBD2. Trimming cost V 4 bases and J 8 bases; bases outside gene matches: 8. Germline V lookup: CDR1 SGHNT, CDR2 YENEEA. This CDR3 contains 16 residues. CDR3 region: CASSSQGLAGVDEQFF. For the CDR3, the DNA is TGTGCCAGCAGCTCACAAGGACTAGCGGGGGTGGATGAGCAGTTCTTC.

The rearrangement joins TRBV9 to TRBJ2-3, with TRBD2 matching over 8 bases. J lost 4 bases, V lost 4 bases, and 5 bases had no gene match. The CDR3 has 14 residues. The germline CDR1 and CDR2 sequences are SGDLS and YYNGEE. As DNA, the CDR3 is TGTGCCAGCAGCTCTCAAGCGGGGGCAGATACGCAGTATTTT. The encoded protein is CASSSQAGADTQYF.

The V gene is TRBV10-3, the J gene TRBJ2-7; 9 bases agree with TRBD1. V shed 3 bases, J shed 4 bases, and the junction held 16 bases outside the gene matches. Looked up from germline, CDR1 is ENHRY and CDR2 is SYGVKD. The CDR3 spans 18 residues. This CDR3 reads CAISEPGQGTPGRYEQYF. The CDR3 coding sequence is TGTGCCATCAGTGAACCCGGACAGGGGACCCCTGGGAGATACGAGCAGTACTTC.

V usage is TRBV4-2 and J usage is TRBJ1-4; D may be TRBD1 (6 bases). Trimming shortened V by 3 bases and J by 3 bases, and 17 bases separated the two germline ends. Germline V lookup: CDR1 LGHNA, CDR2 YNFKEQ. CDR3 length: 17 residues. The CDR3 protein is CASSQERTGIANEKLFF. The DNA of the CDR3 is TGTGCCAGCAGCCAGGAACGCACAGGGATAGCTAATGAAAAACTGTTTTTT.

The rearrangement uses TRBV7-8 and TRBJ2-2; 9 nucleotides line up with TRBD2. With V trimmed by 4 bases and J by 1 base, 4 bases remained unmatched. This CDR3 contains 16 residues. Per germline, CDR1 SGHVS and CDR2 FQNEAQ. For the CDR3, the DNA is TGTGCCAGCAGCTCCCTAGCGGGACAGAACACCGGGGAGCTGTTTTTT. This encodes CASSSLAGQNTGELFF.

The chain employs TRBV6-1 and TRBJ1-2, with D perhaps matching TRBD1 (6 bases). Between the trimmed V and J ends, which lost 3 bases and 5 bases, there was a span of 16 bases. This CDR3 has 15 amino acids. Per germline, CDR1 MNHNS and CDR2 SASEGT. In nucleotides, the CDR3 is TGTGCCAGCAGTGACTCCCGAGCGGGGGCTTATGGCTACACCTTC. Residues: CASSDSRAGAYGYTF.

The rearrangement joins TRBV5-4 to TRBJ2-4, with D possibly matching TRBD2 (6 bases). Germline values: CDR1 SGHNT, CDR2 YYREEE (reference sequence). V lost 1 base and J 5 bases, leaving 10 bases between the germline ends. This CDR3 has 14 residues. The CDR3: CASSLQLAENIQYF. CDR3 bases: TGTGCCAGCAGCTTGCAACTAGCTGAAAACATTCAGTACTTC. The variable domain in full, with the rest retrieved from reference TRBV5-4 and TRBJ2-4, is ETGVTQSPTHLIKTRGQQVTLRCSSQSGHNTVSWYQQALGQGPQFIFQYYREEENGRGNFPPRFSGLQFPNYSSELNVNALELDDSALYLCASSLQLAENIQYFGAGTRLSVL.

The V call is TRBV7-3, the J call TRBJ1-4; TRBD1 matches at 10 bases. Looked up from germline, CDR1 is SGHTA and CDR2 is FQGTGA. Losses at the gene ends were 5 bases for V and 7 bases for J; bases not matched to a gene: 13. The CDR3 spans 17 residues. CDR3 sequence reads: CASSPQGQGRGGEKLFF. For the CDR3, the DNA is TGTGCCAGCAGCCCACAGGGACAGGGGCGGGGTGGTGAAAAACTGTTTTTT.

The chain carries TRBV30 and TRBJ2-5, with 7 bases matching TRBD2. The J call may be mistaken, given a closer DNA end match to TRBJ2-7. Germline assignment: CDR1 GTSNPN and CDR2 SVGIG (reference sequence). There are 14 residues in the CDR3. CDR3 region: CAWSRASGTYEQYF. The CDR3 coding sequence is TGTGCCTGGAGTAGGGCTAGCGGTACCTACGAGCAGTACTTC.

This chain links TRBV9 with TRBJ2-7; D call uncertain. This CDR3 has 13 residues. Trimming stripped 3 bases from V and 3 bases from J, with 10 bases between. Germline V lookup: CDR1 SGDLS, CDR2 YYNGEE. The CDR3 DNA follows: TGTGCCAGCAGCGCCCAGGACGGCTACGAGCAGTACTTC. This codes for CASSAQDGYEQYF.

J is TRBJ2-7 and V is TRBV28; D call uncertain. Germline CDR1 and CDR2: MDHEN and SYDVKM. V was shortened by 1 base and J by 2 bases, with 12 bases between the two germline ends. The CDR3 extends over 15 amino acids. CDR3 in DNA: TGTGCCAGCAGTTTATTGGGATCCAACGCCTACGAGCAGTACTTC. Translating gives CASSLLGSNAYEQYF.

J is TRBJ1-2 and V is TRBV10-2, with D tentatively TRBD1 (5 bases). The closer fit of TRBJ2-7 to the DNA end suggests the J call may be wrong. The germline V gene has CDR1 WSHSY and CDR2 SAAADI. The CDR3 has 14 residues. The CDR3 nucleotides are TGCGCCAGCAGTGACTCGGACACCGCGACCGAGCAGTACTTC. It specifies CASSDSDTATEQYF.

A few counts support this clone. The V gene is TRBV10-3, the J gene TRBJ1-2, with 12 bases matching TRBD1. V was clipped by 4 bases and J by 11 bases; unmatched bases: 11. CDR1 is ENHRY and CDR2 is SYGVKD in the germline V gene. The CDR3 sequence is 15 residues long. The CDR3 coding sequence is TGTGCCATCAGTGGGGACAGGGGGCGGAATGATTGGTACACCTTC. Its translation is CAISGDRGRNDWYTF.

The J gene is TRBJ1-2, the V gene TRBV6-1, with D tentatively TRBD1 (6 bases). Per the germline V gene, CDR1 is MNHNS and CDR2 is SASEGT. The CDR3 is 15 residues long. Trimming removed 0 bases from V and 6 bases from J, with 14 bases in between. This CDR3 reads CASSEASGGIDGYTF. In DNA form, the CDR3 reads TGTGCCAGCAGTGAAGCATCGGGGGGCATTGATGGCTACACCTTC.

This clone has a handful of counts. The final CDR3 position lacks the conserved phenylalanine or tryptophan, pointing to a likely read error. This rearrangement joins TRBV30 to TRBJ2-7; D call uncertain. In germline, CDR1 is GTSNPN, CDR2 SVGIG (reference sequence). The CDR3 runs to 12 residues. Between the trimmed V and J ends, which lost 0 bases and 4 bases, there was a span of 7 bases. The CDR3 sequence is CAWSVTAYEQYS. DNA of the CDR3: TGTGCCTGGAGTGTCACAGCGTACGAGCAGTACTCC.

The V gene is TRBV5-5, the J gene TRBJ1-3; D uncertain. CDR3 length: 13 residues. Germline CDR1 reads SGHKS; CDR2 reads YYEKEE (reference sequence). Trimming stripped 4 bases from V and 4 bases from J, with 9 bases between. As DNA, the CDR3 is TGTGCCAGCAGCCTGGATCCGGGAAACACCATATATTTT. It translates to CASSLDPGNTIYF.

To note about this clone: This may be a read error: a much more frequent sequence differs by one nucleotide. The CDR3 sequence is CASSDRVQETQYF. The CDR3 coding sequence is TGTGCCAGCAGTGACAGGGTCCAAGAGACCCAGTACTTC. This chain joins TRBV6-5 and TRBJ2-5; 7 nucleotides agree with TRBD1. Trimming removed 5 bases from V and 1 base from J; junction bases left unmatched: 1. CDR1 and CDR2 (germline): MNHEY, SVGAGI. The CDR3 is 13 amino acids.

The chain links TRBV5-4 to TRBJ1-1; D possibly corresponds to TRBD1 (6 bases). Per germline, CDR1 SGHNT and CDR2 YYREEE (reference sequence). This CDR3 is 15 amino acids long. V was shortened by 4 bases and J by 1 base, with 14 bases between the two germline ends. CDR3 DNA sequence: TGTGCCAGCAGCCTCGCGGGGGGCAGGAACACTGAAGCTTTCTTT. It specifies CASSLAGGRNTEAFF.

To note about this clone: This CDR3 is also generated by other DNA sequences in the sample. V is TRBV2 and J is TRBJ2-7; possibly TRBD1 for D (5 bases). The CDR3 sequence is 13 residues long. Trimming took 5 bases from V and 0 from J, leaving 8 bases between them. Germline V lookup: CDR1 SNHLY, CDR2 FYNNEI. Here the CDR3 reads CASSRDSSYEQYF. CDR3 sequence (DNA): TGTGCCAGCAGTCGAGACAGCTCCTACGAGCAGTACTTC.